Sequencing of this T cell receptor (beta chain) was carried out in a study of blood T cells in healthy people across ages. General study results and limits: The recorded TCR beta diversity per million T cells decreased in a roughly linear manner with age.

It was with a sample-barcoded 5' primer and a J-beta primer mix that a second PCR of about 6 to 12 cycles was run. Via MiXCR, TCRdb re-called the 5' RACE reads, giving one row per CDR3 protein. The sample shows about 1.1 million distinct CDR3 sequences, around two fifths of them seen only once. Healthy Russian Caucasian donors spanned ages about 6 to 100 years. Trimming stripped 8 bases from V and 1 base from J, with 7 bases between. From germline, CDR1 is SGHNT and CDR2 YENEEA. This CDR3 is 12 amino acids long. This clonotype occurred a few times. What it binds is not known. The chain links TRBV11-3 to TRBJ2-3; D is unresolved. The material sequenced was blood. The TCR sequence derives from a man between 18 and 35 years old in good health. The CDR3 DNA sequence: TGTGCCAGCGCTGGGGGCACAGATACGCAGTATTTT. This codes for CASAGGTDTQYF.